Shown below are 23 T cell receptor beta chains from a single sample sequenced in a study of yellow fever vaccine responses in identical twins. TCRdb re-derived calls from the RT-PCR reads in MiXCR, one entry per CDR3 protein. The table has 2,500 to 3,000 distinct CDR3 sequences, about nine tenths seen once. Sequencing was performed on T cells from blood (PBMCs), unsorted or a sorted subset (not recorded which), taken before or after yellow fever vaccination (not recorded which). The receptors stem from a woman under 30 who received the yellow fever vaccine.

The V and J genes are TRBV4-3 and TRBJ2-2; no clear D. This CDR3 region has 15 residues. The V gene lost 0 bases and the J gene lost 1 base, with 6 bases spanning the gap. The V gene's germline CDR1 is LGHNA and CDR2 YSLEER. This chain's CDR3 is CASSQESRNTGELFF. The CDR3 region has the DNA TGCGCCAGCAGCCAAGAGTCGCGGAACACCGGGGAGCTGTTTTTT.

This chain joins TRBV20-1 and TRBJ2-7; D not certain. Germline CDR1 reads DFQATT; CDR2 reads SNEGSKA (reference sequence). The CDR3 contains 14 residues. V dropped 2 bases and J dropped 5 bases, with 16 bases sitting between them. The CDR3 here is CSARPGLATHEQYF. The CDR3 DNA sequence: TGCAGTGCTAGACCTGGGCTCGCCACCCACGAGCAGTACTTC.

This clonotype has only a few counts. V is TRBV10-1 and J is TRBJ1-1; weak D call: TRBD1 (5 bases). Germline CDR1 is WNHNN and CDR2 is SYGVQD (reference sequence). There are 14 residues in the CDR3. V lost 6 bases and J lost 0, with 11 bases in between. The CDR3 DNA reads as TGCGCCAGCAGACTCGGGGGGGTGAACACTGAAGCTTTCTTT. This translates into CASRLGGVNTEAFF.

The chain is built from TRBV28 and TRBJ2-6; D not resolved. V lost 2 bases, J lost 1 base, and 12 bases lay in between. The CDR3 spans 17 residues. Germline V gene lookup returns CDR1 MDHEN and CDR2 SYDVKM. The CDR3 nucleotides read TGTGCCAGCAGTTTAAGTGGCTCGGGTTCTGGGGCCAACGTCCTGACTTTC. Translated, it gives CASSLSGSGSGANVLTF.

This clonotype was counted only a few times. The V call is TRBV7-3, the J call TRBJ2-1; 9 bases agree with TRBD2. Germline V gene data show CDR1 as SGHTA and CDR2 as FQGTGA. With V trimmed by 5 bases and J by 6 bases, 14 bases remained unmatched. CDR3 length equals 17 residues. The CDR3 sequence is CASSPLERGAPSNEQFF. The DNA of the CDR3 is TGTGCCAGCAGCCCCCTTGAGCGGGGGGCCCCATCCAATGAGCAGTTCTTC.

This rearrangement joins TRBV11-1 to TRBJ2-2; 11 positions match TRBD2. Germline V gene data show CDR1 as SGHAT and CDR2 as FQDESV (reference sequence). The CDR3 runs to 15 residues. V gave up 2 bases and J gave up 8 bases; unmatched junction bases: 4. The CDR3 sequence: CASSLTSGRAGELFF. CDR3 nucleotides: TGTGCCAGCAGCTTAACTAGCGGGAGAGCTGGGGAGCTGTTTTTT.

The V gene is TRBV4-1, the J gene TRBJ1-2; possibly TRBD1 for D (6 bases). The germline CDR1 and CDR2 sequences are MGHRA and YSYEKL. CDR3 length equals 15 residues. Trimming pared 1 base from V and 4 bases from J, leaving 13 bases between. The chain's CDR3 is CASSQGVGQIYGYTF. CDR3 nucleotide sequence: TGCGCCAGCAGCCAAGGGGTAGGACAGATCTATGGCTACACCTTC.

This rearrangement joins TRBV20-1 to TRBJ2-7; D ambiguous. Germline CDR1 reads DFQATT; CDR2 reads SNEGSKA (reference sequence). V was clipped by 5 bases and J by 2 bases, with 19 bases between them. There are 15 residues in the CDR3. CDR3 amino acids: CSAGELSTAPYEQYF. CDR3 bases: TGCAGTGCTGGTGAACTCTCCACGGCCCCCTACGAGCAGTACTTC.

The V call is TRBV6-2 or TRBV6-3, the J call TRBJ2-4; 13 bases match TRBD2. The CDR3 runs 16 residues. CDR1 and CDR2 (germline): MNHEY, SVGEGT. V gave up 4 bases and J gave up 4 bases; unmatched junction bases: 4. The CDR3 DNA is TGTGCCAGCAGTTTTTGGACTAGCGGGAGTAAAAACATTCAGTACTTC. The encoded protein is CASSFWTSGSKNIQYF.

The chain is built from TRBV11-1 and TRBJ2-1; D is ambiguous. The ends were cut back, 4 bases at V and 7 bases at J, with 8 bases in the middle. The CDR3 has 12 residues. Germline CDR1 and CDR2: SGHAT and FQDESV (reference sequence). As DNA, the CDR3 is TGTGCCAGCAGCTCATTGCAAAATGAGCAGTTCTTC. As protein: CASSSLQNEQFF.

J is TRBJ1-1 and V is TRBV6-1; tentative D call: TRBD1 (6 bases). CDR3 length equals 14 residues. Trimming pared 6 bases from V and 2 bases from J, leaving 13 bases between. Germline V gene sequence: CDR1 MNHNS, CDR2 SASEGT. CDR3 region: CASRLTGLNTEAFF. DNA for the CDR3: TGTGCCAGCAGGCTAACAGGGCTTAACACTGAAGCTTTCTTT.

The V and J genes are TRBV5-4 and TRBJ1-6; no clear D gene. Deletions cut 2 bases from V and 7 bases from J, with 10 bases between. Germline CDR1 and CDR2: SGHNT and YYREEE (reference sequence). The CDR3 is made up of 14 amino acids. In DNA, the CDR3 is TGTGCCAGCAGCTTAGGTAGGGTCAATTCACCCCTCCACTTT. It encodes CASSLGRVNSPLHF. The full variable domain, completed using reference TRBV5-4 and TRBJ1-6, is ETGVTQSPTHLIKTRGQQVTLRCSSQSGHNTVSWYQQALGQGPQFIFQYYREEENGRGNFPPRFSGLQFPNYSSELNVNALELDDSALYLCASSLGRVNSPLHFGNGTRLTVT.

The gene calls are TRBV10-1 and TRBJ2-7, with 9 bases that match TRBD1. Germline V lookup: CDR1 WNHNN, CDR2 SYGVQD (reference sequence). After removal of 4 bases from V and 5 bases from J, the junction contained 9 bases not matched to a gene. The CDR3 has 15 amino acids. CDR3 nucleotides: TGCGCCAGCAGTGGATTTAAGACAGGGGGGAACGAGCAGTACTTC. Translated, it gives CASSGFKTGGNEQYF.

This clonotype was seen just once. This chain connects TRBV2 to TRBJ2-1, with 14 bases lining up with TRBD2. The CDR3 sequence is 16 residues long. CDR1 is SNHLY and CDR2 is FYNNEI in the germline V gene. V lost 7 bases, J lost 8 bases, and 10 bases stayed unmatched. The CDR3 region is CASTELGGLAGDEQFF. CDR3 sequence (DNA): TGTGCCAGCACCGAGTTAGGGGGACTAGCGGGAGATGAGCAGTTCTTC.

The chain employs TRBV19 and TRBJ2-7; D remains ambiguous. Germline V gene lookup returns CDR1 LNHDA and CDR2 SQIVND (reference sequence). Between the trimmed V and J ends, which lost 1 base and 0 bases, there was a span of 4 bases. The CDR3 has 13 residues. The chain's CDR3 is CASSIASSYEQYF. Here the CDR3 DNA reads TGTGCCAGTAGTATAGCTAGCTCCTACGAGCAGTACTTC.

This clonotype has more than one count but fewer than ten. The chain joins TRBV4-3 to TRBJ2-1; 11 positions agree with TRBD2. This CDR3 is built from 15 residues. CDR1 and CDR2 (germline): LGHNA, YSLEER. V trimming: 4 bases; J trimming: 6 bases; junction bases outside the gene matches: 5. The CDR3 reads CASSLAGGRFNEQFF. The DNA of the CDR3 is TGCGCCAGCAGCCTAGCGGGAGGGCGTTTCAATGAGCAGTTCTTC.

This clonotype was seen a handful of times. This sequence joins TRBV11-3 and TRBJ2-1; D might be TRBD1 (6 bases). The germline CDR1 and CDR2 sequences are SGHNT and YENEEA. Trimming took 0 bases from V and 2 from J, leaving 8 bases between them. The CDR3 consists of 15 residues. The CDR3, as DNA: TGTGCCAGCAGCTTAGAGGGGGCGGCCTACAATGAGCAGTTCTTC. Translation: CASSLEGAAYNEQFF.

The chain links TRBV6-2 or TRBV6-3 to TRBJ2-7, with 7 positions matching TRBD1. Germline-derived CDR1 and CDR2 are MNHEY and SVGEGT. With V trimmed by 8 bases and J by 2 bases, 12 bases remained unmatched. The CDR3 loop spans 15 amino acids. The CDR3 spells CASSQQRQGTYEQYF. In DNA form, the CDR3 reads TGTGCCAGCTCCCAACAACGACAGGGCACCTACGAGCAGTACTTC.

V usage is TRBV15 and J usage is TRBJ2-1; D gene ambiguous. CDR1 and CDR2 from the germline V gene are LNHNV and YYDKDF (reference sequence). V gave up 7 bases and J gave up 3 bases, with 4 bases separating them. The CDR3 runs 11 residues. Written as DNA, the CDR3 is TGTGCCACCACCGTCTACAATGAGCAGTTCTTC. Its translation: CATTVYNEQFF.

The chain joins TRBV4-2 to TRBJ1-6, with D perhaps TRBD1 (5 bases). The CDR3 is made up of 16 amino acids. Trimming left V 0 bases short and J 6 bases short, with 12 bases between. CDR1 is LGHNA and CDR2 is YNFKEQ in the germline V gene. DNA of the CDR3: TGTGCCAGCAGCCAAGAAGTTGGGGCGACTAATTCACCCCTCCACTTT. Translation gives CASSQEVGATNSPLHF.

The genes are TRBV4-2 and TRBJ2-1, with TRBD2 identical over 8 bases. With V trimmed by 4 bases and J by 1 base, 6 bases remained unmatched. This CDR3 comprises 16 residues. Germline V gives CDR1 LGHNA, CDR2 YNFKEQ. In nucleotides, the CDR3 is TGTGCCAGCAGCCCGGACGCTAGCGGGTCCTACAATGAGCAGTTCTTC. Protein: CASSPDASGSYNEQFF.

This chain connects TRBV15 to TRBJ1-1, with 11 bases fitting TRBD1. The V and J ends lost 2 bases and 5 bases, in that order; junction bases with no gene match: 7. There are 16 residues in the CDR3. Per the germline V gene, CDR1 is LNHNV and CDR2 is YYDKDF (reference sequence). CDR3 sequence (DNA): TGTGCCACCAGCAGATCGGCCGGGACAGGGGGAACTGAAGCTTTCTTT. It encodes CATSRSAGTGGTEAFF.

V usage is TRBV29-1 and J usage is TRBJ2-7, with D maybe TRBD2 (5 bases). V was shortened by 6 bases and J by 5 bases, with 20 bases between the two germline ends. CDR1 is SQVTM and CDR2 is ANQGSEA in the germline V gene. The CDR3 has 14 residues. This chain's CDR3 is CSVAVAGGPHEQYF. The CDR3 nucleotides are TGCAGCGTGGCGGTTGCCGGAGGCCCTCACGAGCAGTACTTC.